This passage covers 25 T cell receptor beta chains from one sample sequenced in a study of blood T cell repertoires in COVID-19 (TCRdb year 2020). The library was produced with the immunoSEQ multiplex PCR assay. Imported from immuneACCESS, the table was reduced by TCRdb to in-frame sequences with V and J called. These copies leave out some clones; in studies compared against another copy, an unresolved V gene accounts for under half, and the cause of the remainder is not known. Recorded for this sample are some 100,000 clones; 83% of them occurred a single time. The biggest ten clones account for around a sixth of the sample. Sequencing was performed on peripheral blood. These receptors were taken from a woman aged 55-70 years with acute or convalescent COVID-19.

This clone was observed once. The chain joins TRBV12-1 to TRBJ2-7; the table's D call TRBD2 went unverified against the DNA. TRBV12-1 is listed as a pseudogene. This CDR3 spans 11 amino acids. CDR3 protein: CASSPLYEQYF. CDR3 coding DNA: TGTGCCAGCAGCCCTCTCTACGAGCAGTACTTC.

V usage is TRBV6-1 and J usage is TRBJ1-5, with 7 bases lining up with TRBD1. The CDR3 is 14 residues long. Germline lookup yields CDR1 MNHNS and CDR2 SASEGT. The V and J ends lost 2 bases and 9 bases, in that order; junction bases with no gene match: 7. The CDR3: CASSELTGSGPQHF. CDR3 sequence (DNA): TGTGCCAGCAGTGAATTGACAGGGTCAGGGCCCCAGCATTTT.

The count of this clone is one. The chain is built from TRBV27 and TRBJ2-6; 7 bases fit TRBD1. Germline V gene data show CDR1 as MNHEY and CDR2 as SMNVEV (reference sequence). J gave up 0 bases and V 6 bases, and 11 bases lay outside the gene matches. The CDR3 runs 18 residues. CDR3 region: CASRLRQGSLSGANVLTF. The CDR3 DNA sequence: TGTGCCAGCAGATTAAGACAGGGATCCCTCTCTGGGGCCAACGTCCTGACTTTC.

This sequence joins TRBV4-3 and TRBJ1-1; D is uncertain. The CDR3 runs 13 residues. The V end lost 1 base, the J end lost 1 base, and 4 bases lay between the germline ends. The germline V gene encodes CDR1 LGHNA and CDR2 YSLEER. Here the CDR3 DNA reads TGCGCCAGCAGCCAAGCATCGAACACTGAAGCTTTCTTT. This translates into CASSQASNTEAFF.

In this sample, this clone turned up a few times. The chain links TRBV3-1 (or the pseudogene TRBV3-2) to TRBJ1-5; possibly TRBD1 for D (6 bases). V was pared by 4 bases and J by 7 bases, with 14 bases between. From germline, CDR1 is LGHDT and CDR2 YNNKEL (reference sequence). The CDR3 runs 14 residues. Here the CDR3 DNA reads TGTGCCAGCAGCCCATCAGGGACAAGCCAGCCCCAGCATTTT. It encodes CASSPSGTSQPQHF.

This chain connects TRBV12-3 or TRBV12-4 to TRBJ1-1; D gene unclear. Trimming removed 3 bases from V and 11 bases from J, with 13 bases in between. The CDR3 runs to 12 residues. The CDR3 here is CASSFGEARAFF. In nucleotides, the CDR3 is TGTGCCAGCAGTTTCGGGGAAGCGAGGGCTTTCTTT.

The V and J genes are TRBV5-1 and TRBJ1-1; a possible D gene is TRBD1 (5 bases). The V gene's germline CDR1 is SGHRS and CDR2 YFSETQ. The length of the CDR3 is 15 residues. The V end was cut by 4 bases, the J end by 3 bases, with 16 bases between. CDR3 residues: CASSLTVVRDTEAFF. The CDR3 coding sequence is TGCGCCAGCAGCCTGACAGTGGTTCGGGACACTGAAGCTTTCTTT.

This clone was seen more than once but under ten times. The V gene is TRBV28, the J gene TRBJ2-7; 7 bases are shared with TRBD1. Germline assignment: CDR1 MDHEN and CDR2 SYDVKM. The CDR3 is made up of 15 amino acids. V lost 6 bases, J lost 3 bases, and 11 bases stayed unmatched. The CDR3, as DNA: TGTGCCAGCAGATCTGAGGGGGCAAAGGGCTACGAGCAGTACTTC. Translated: CASRSEGAKGYEQYF. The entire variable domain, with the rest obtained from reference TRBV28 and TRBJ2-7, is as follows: DVKVTQSSRYLVKRTGEKVFLECVQDMDHENMFWYRQDPGLGLRLIYFSYDVKMKEKGDIPEGYSVSREKKERFSLILESASTNQTSMYLCASRSEGAKGYEQYFGPGTRLTVT.

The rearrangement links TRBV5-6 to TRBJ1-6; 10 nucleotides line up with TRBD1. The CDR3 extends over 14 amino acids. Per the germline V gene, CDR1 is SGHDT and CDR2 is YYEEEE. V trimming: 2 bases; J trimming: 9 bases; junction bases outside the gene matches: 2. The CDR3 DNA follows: TGTGCCAGCAGCTTCCGGGACAGGGGTTCACCCCTCCACTTT. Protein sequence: CASSFRDRGSPLHF.

As DNA, the CDR3 is TGTGCCAGCAGCCACACACAGGGTTACTCTTATGGCTACACCTTC. The encoded protein is CASSHTQGYSYGYTF. The rearrangement joins TRBV5-6 to TRBJ1-2; perhaps TRBD1 as D (6 bases). This CDR3 contains 15 residues. Germline CDR1 is SGHDT and CDR2 is YYEEEE. V gave up 4 bases and J gave up 5 bases, with 18 bases separating them. Full variable domain (outside the CDR3, taken from reference TRBV5-6 and TRBJ1-2): DAGVTQSPTHLIKTRGQQVTLRCSPKSGHDTVSWYQQALGQGPQFIFQYYEEEERQRGNFPDRFSGHQFPNYSSELNVNALLLGDSALYLCASSHTQGYSYGYTFGSGTRLTVV.

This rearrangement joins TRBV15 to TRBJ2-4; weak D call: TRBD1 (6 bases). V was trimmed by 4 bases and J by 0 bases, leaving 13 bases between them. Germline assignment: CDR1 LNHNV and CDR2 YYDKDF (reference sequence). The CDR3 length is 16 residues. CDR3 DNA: TGTGCCACCAGCAAACAGGGTGGAGTAGCCAAAAACATTCAGTACTTC. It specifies CATSKQGGVAKNIQYF.

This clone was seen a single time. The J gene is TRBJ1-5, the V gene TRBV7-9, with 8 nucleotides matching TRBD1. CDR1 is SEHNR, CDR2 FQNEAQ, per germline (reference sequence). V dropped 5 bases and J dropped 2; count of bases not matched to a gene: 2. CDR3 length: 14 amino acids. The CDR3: CASSPDRGNQPQHF. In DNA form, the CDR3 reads TGTGCCAGCAGCCCGGACAGGGGCAATCAGCCCCAGCATTTT.

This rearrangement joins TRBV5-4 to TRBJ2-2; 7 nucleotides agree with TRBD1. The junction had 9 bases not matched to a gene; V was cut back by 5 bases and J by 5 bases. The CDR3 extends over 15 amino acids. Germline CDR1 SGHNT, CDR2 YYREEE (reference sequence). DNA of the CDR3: TGTGCCAGCAGTTTATTACAGGGGATGACCGGGGAGCTGTTTTTT. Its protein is CASSLLQGMTGELFF.

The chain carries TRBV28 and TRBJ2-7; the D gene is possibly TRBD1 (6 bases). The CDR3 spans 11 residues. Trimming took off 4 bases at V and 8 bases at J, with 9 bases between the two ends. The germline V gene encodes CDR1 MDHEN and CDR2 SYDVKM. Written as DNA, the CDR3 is TGTGCCAGCAGTTACAGGGATAAGCAGTACTTC. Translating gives CASSYRDKQYF.

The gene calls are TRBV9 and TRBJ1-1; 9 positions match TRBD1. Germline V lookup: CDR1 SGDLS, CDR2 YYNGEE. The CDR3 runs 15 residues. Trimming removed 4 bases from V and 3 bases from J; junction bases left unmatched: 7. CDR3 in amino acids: CASSSGQGPYTEAFF. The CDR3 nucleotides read TGTGCCAGCAGCTCTGGACAGGGGCCTTACACTGAAGCTTTCTTT.

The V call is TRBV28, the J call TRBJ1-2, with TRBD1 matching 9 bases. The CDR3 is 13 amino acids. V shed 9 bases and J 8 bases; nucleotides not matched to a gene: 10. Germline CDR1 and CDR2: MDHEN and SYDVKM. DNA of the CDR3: TGTGCCAGTGCCGGGACAGGGACAGGGGGCTACACCTTC. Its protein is CASAGTGTGGYTF.

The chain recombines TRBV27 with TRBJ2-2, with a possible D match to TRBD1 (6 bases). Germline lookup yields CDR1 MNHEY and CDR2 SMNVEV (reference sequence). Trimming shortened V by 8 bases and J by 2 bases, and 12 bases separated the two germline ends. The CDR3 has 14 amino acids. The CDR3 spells CASRRGSNTGELFF. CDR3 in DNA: TGTGCCAGCCGCAGGGGCTCAAACACCGGGGAGCTGTTTTTT.

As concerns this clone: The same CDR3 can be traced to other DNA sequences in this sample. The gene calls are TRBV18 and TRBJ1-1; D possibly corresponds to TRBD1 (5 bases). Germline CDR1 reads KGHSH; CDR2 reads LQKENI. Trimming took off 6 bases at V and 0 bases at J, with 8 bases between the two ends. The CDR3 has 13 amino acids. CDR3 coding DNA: TGTGCCAGCTCTCTGACAGTGAACACTGAAGCTTTCTTT. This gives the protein CASSLTVNTEAFF. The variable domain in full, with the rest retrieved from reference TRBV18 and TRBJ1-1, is NAGVMQNPRHLVRRRGQEARLRCSPMKGHSHVYWYRQLPEEGLKFMVYLQKENIIDESGMPKERFSAEFPKEGPSILRIQQVVRGDSAAYFCASSLTVNTEAFFGQGTRLTVV.

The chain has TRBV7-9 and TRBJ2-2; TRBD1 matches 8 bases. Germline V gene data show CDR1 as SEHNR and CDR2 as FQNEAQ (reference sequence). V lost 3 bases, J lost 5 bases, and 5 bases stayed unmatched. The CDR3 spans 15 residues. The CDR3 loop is CASSFQGARTGELFF. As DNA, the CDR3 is TGTGCCAGCAGCTTTCAGGGGGCGCGGACCGGGGAGCTGTTTTTT.

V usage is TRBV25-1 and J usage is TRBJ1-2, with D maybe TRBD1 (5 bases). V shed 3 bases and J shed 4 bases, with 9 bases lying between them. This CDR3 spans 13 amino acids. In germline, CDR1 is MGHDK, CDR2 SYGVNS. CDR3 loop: CASSEAGRYGYTF. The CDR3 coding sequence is TGTGCCAGCAGTGAGGCAGGGCGCTATGGCTACACCTTC.

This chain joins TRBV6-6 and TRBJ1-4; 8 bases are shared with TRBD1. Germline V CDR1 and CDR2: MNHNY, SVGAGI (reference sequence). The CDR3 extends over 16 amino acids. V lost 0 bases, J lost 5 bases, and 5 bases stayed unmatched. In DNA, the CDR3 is TGTGCCAGCAGTTACTCGGGACAGGAGCCAAATGAAAAACTGTTTTTT. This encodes CASSYSGQEPNEKLFF.

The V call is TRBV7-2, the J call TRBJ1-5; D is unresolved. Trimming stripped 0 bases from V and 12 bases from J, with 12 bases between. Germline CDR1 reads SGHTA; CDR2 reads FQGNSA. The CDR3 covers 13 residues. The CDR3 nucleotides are TGTGCCAGCAGCTTAGCGGTGGTGCAGGACCAGCATTTT. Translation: CASSLAVVQDQHF.

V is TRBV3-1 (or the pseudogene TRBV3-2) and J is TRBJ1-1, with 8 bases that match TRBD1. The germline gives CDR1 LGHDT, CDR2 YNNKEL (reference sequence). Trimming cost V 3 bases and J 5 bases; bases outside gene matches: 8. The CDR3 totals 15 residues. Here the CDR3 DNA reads TGTGCCAGCAGCCAGGCAGGGGGCGGTGGGACTGAAGCTTTCTTT. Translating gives CASSQAGGGGTEAFF.

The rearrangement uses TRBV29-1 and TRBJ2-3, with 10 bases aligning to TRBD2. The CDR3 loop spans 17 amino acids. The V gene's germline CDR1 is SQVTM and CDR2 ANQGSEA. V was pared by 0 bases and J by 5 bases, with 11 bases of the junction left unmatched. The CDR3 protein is CSVEDFALAGAGDTQYF. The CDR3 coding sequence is TGCAGCGTTGAAGACTTCGCCCTAGCGGGGGCCGGAGATACGCAGTATTTT.

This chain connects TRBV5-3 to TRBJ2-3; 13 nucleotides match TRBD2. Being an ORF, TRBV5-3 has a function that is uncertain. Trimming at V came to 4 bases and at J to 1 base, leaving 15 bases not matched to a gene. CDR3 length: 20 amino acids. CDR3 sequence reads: CARSPQTSGRAGSGTDTQYF. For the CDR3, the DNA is TGTGCCAGAAGCCCCCAAACTAGCGGGAGGGCCGGGTCCGGCACAGATACGCAGTATTTT.